Below are 28 T cell receptor beta chains sequenced from a single sample in a study of Ad26.COV2.S vaccination and SARS-CoV-2 variants (dated by TCRdb to the early 2020s). Preparation of the library involved the immunoSEQ multiplex PCR assay. TCRdb carries this immuneACCESS record with in-frame sequences only. Its versions omit some clonotypes, under half of them owing to an unresolved V gene in the studies checked, with the rest unexplained. In all, the sample holds a few hundred thousand clones, and 85% to 90% of those were seen once. Jointly, the top ten make up about 5% of the sample. The treatment or condition label corresponds to: 15 to 20 received Ad26.COV2.S at low or high dose, single or two shots; roughly five received placebo; per-sample allocation not given. For vaccine and placebo recipients, the sequenced repertoires came from samples collected on day 63 after the first injection. Sequenced material: peripheral blood, taken in a trial of Ad26.COV2.S vaccine versus placebo. Receptors were obtained from a person between 18 and 60 years old who received the Ad26.COV2.S COVID-19 vaccine or a placebo.

The rearrangement links TRBV11-2 to TRBJ2-1; D not resolved. This CDR3 has 14 residues. Deletions cut 2 bases from V and 9 bases from J, with 14 bases between. Germline V gene lookup returns CDR1 SGHAT and CDR2 FQNNGV. The CDR3 protein is CASSLIVRFGEQFF. CDR3 bases: TGTGCCAGCAGCTTAATAGTGAGGTTTGGTGAGCAGTTCTTC. Full variable domain (rest looked up from reference TRBV11-2 and TRBJ2-1): EAGVAQSPRYKIIEKRQSVAFWCNPISGHATLYWYQQILGQGPKLLIQFQNNGVVDDSQLPKDRFSAERLKGVDSTLKIQPAKLEDSAVYLCASSLIVRFGEQFFGPGTRLTVL.

The V gene is TRBV30, the J gene TRBJ2-3; D is possibly TRBD2 (6 bases). The ends were cut back, 4 bases at V and 7 bases at J, with 21 bases in the middle. The CDR3 extends over 15 amino acids. Germline V gene lookup returns CDR1 GTSNPN and CDR2 SVGIG (reference sequence). The DNA of the CDR3 is TGTGCCTGGAACCTTCAGGCCGGGAGTGGGTATACGCAGTATTTT. The encoded protein is CAWNLQAGSGYTQYF.

V gene TRBV6-5 combines with J gene TRBJ1-4; D unresolved. Germline V gives CDR1 MNHEY, CDR2 SVGAGI. The CDR3 totals 11 residues. Deletions cut 3 bases from V and 13 bases from J, with 9 bases between. CDR3 bases: TGTGCCAGCAGTTATTCCTGGGGACTGTTTTTT. Translation: CASSYSWGLFF.

The chain is built from TRBV2 and TRBJ1-4, with unresolved D. CDR1 is SNHLY and CDR2 is FYNNEI in the germline V gene. This CDR3 is 14 amino acids long. V dropped 4 bases and J dropped 7 bases, with 13 bases sitting between them. CDR3 coding DNA: TGTGCCAGCAGTGCGAGGGTCTTACTTGAAAAACTGTTTTTT. This gives the protein CASSARVLLEKLFF.

V gene TRBV4-3 combines with J gene TRBJ1-5, with D perhaps TRBD1 (5 bases). The CDR3 contains 15 residues. Germline lookup yields CDR1 LGHNA and CDR2 YSLEER. Between the trimmed V and J ends, which lost 3 bases and 6 bases, there was a span of 15 bases. In DNA, the CDR3 is TGCGCCAGCAGCCAGGGTTCAGGGTCTGGTCAGCCCCAGCATTTT. Amino acids: CASSQGSGSGQPQHF.

The chain links TRBV7-2 to TRBJ1-2, with D perhaps matching TRBD1 (6 bases). Looked up from germline, CDR1 is SGHTA and CDR2 is FQGNSA. Trimming left V 8 bases short and J 7 bases short, with 14 bases between. CDR3 size: 12 residues. For the CDR3, the DNA is TGTGCCAGCGCCAAAGGGGGGGCTGGCTACACCTTC. It yields the protein CASAKGGAGYTF.

The rearrangement joins TRBV29-1 to TRBJ1-3; a weak D match, TRBD1 (5 bases). In germline, CDR1 is SQVTM, CDR2 ANQGSEA. V lost 0 bases, J lost 0 bases, and 9 bases lay in between. CDR3 length: 15 residues. The DNA for the CDR3 is TGCAGCGTTGAAGACTTCGGGGCCTCTGGAAACACCATATATTTT. Translating gives CSVEDFGASGNTIYF.

On this clone itself: The sample has other DNA sequences that encode this CDR3 too. The genes are TRBV4-2 and TRBJ2-5; 12 bases match TRBD2. CDR1 is LGHNA, CDR2 YNFKEQ, per germline. The CDR3 is made up of 17 amino acids. Trimming cost V 1 base and J 4 bases; bases outside gene matches: 7. CDR3 region: CASSQGLAGATGETQYF. Here the CDR3 DNA reads TGTGCCAGCAGCCAAGGACTAGCGGGAGCCACGGGAGAGACCCAGTACTTC.

This chain joins TRBV6-2 or TRBV6-3 and TRBJ2-3; no clear D. Germline V gene lookup returns CDR1 MNHEY and CDR2 SVGEGT. The CDR3 consists of 12 residues. Trimming pared 5 bases from V and 9 bases from J, leaving 12 bases between. This CDR3 reads CASSHGSETQYF. CDR3 in DNA: TGTGCCAGCAGTCACGGGTCGGAAACGCAGTATTTT.

This chain connects TRBV4-3 to TRBJ2-7; a possible D gene is TRBD1 (6 bases). The length of the CDR3 is 16 residues. Trimming removed 0 bases from V and 2 bases from J, with 14 bases in between. Germline CDR1 is LGHNA and CDR2 is YSLEER. CDR3 bases: TGCGCCAGCAGCCAAGATATAATCCGGGACACCTACGAGCAGTACTTC. It encodes CASSQDIIRDTYEQYF.

The rearrangement joins TRBV30 to TRBJ2-1; the D call may be TRBD1 or TRBD2 (5 bases each). In germline, CDR1 is GTSNPN, CDR2 SVGIG (reference sequence). Between the trimmed V and J ends, which lost 7 bases and 10 bases, there was a span of 23 bases. The CDR3 totals 14 residues. CDR3 sequence reads: CASSTGTILGEQFF. Written as DNA, the CDR3 is TGTGCCTCCAGCACCGGGACCATCTTAGGCGAGCAGTTCTTC. The whole variable domain, remainder taken from reference TRBV30 and TRBJ2-1, is SQTIHQWPATLVQPVGSPLSLECTVEGTSNPNLYWYRQAAGRGLQLLFYSVGIGQISSEVPQNLSASRPQDRQFILSSKKLLLSDSGFYLCASSTGTILGEQFFGPGTRLTVL.

The chain carries TRBV12-3 or TRBV12-4 and TRBJ2-5; maybe TRBD2 (6 bases). The CDR3 runs to 13 residues. V was pared by 6 bases and J by 2 bases, with 10 bases between. CDR3 coding DNA: TGTGCCAGCAGCCTGGACTATCAAGAGACCCAGTACTTC. This translates into CASSLDYQETQYF.

The rearrangement links TRBV27 to TRBJ2-1; 10 bases line up with TRBD1. V lost 5 bases to trimming and J lost 4 bases; unmatched junction nucleotides: 5. Germline CDR1 reads MNHEY; CDR2 reads SMNVEV (reference sequence). This CDR3 region has 15 residues. CDR3 coding DNA: TGTGCCAGCAGTCCGGGACAGGGGTTGTACAATGAGCAGTTCTTC. This gives the protein CASSPGQGLYNEQFF.

The V call is TRBV29-1, the J call TRBJ2-7, with D possibly matching TRBD1 (5 bases). Germline V gene data show CDR1 as SQVTM and CDR2 as ANQGSEA. The CDR3 covers 13 residues. The ends were cut back, 7 bases at V and 5 bases at J, with 18 bases in the middle. The CDR3: CSARLNRLDEQYF. In DNA, the CDR3 is TGCAGCGCGAGACTTAACAGGCTCGACGAGCAGTACTTC.

The sample holds one count of this clone. This sequence joins TRBV28 and TRBJ2-3; 10 nucleotides agree with TRBD2. Germline CDR1 MDHEN, CDR2 SYDVKM. Unmatched junction bases numbered 7, after V lost 5 bases and J lost 2 bases. This CDR3 is 16 amino acids long. In nucleotides, the CDR3 is TGTGCCAGCAGTCCTCTGAGCGGGAGGGCCACAGATACGCAGTATTTT. Protein: CASSPLSGRATDTQYF.

The chain employs TRBV4-3 and TRBJ2-3; the match to TRBD2 covers 10 bases. The V gene's germline CDR1 is LGHNA and CDR2 YSLEER. V lost 3 bases, J lost 0 bases, and 9 bases stayed unmatched. The CDR3 has 18 amino acids. CDR3 coding DNA: TGCGCCAGCAGCCACGGACCCACTAGCGGGGAGAGCACAGATACGCAGTATTTT. Protein: CASSHGPTSGESTDTQYF.

This clone was detected only once. CDR3: CASSSLRDTQYF. The CDR3 DNA reads TGTGCCAGCAGCAGCTTAAGGGATACGCAGTATTTT. The rearrangement joins TRBV11-2 to TRBJ2-3; no clear D gene. V lost 5 bases to trimming and J lost 6 bases, with 9 bases between them. Looked up from germline, CDR1 is SGHAT and CDR2 is FQNNGV. There are 12 residues in the CDR3.

Of note for this clone: At the DNA level, this CDR3 is encoded by other sequences in the same sample as well. CDR3: CASSLETANTEAFF. Here the CDR3 DNA reads TGCGCCAGCAGCTTGGAAACAGCGAACACTGAAGCTTTCTTT. V and J are TRBV5-1 and TRBJ1-1, with D unresolved. The CDR3 is 14 amino acids. V gave up 0 bases and J gave up 1 base, with 7 bases separating them. The germline V gene has CDR1 SGHRS and CDR2 YFSETQ.

The CDR3 DNA sequence: TGTGCCAGCAGCGGCCGAAACAGACTTGCGAAGCGCCTAATTCAAGAGACCCAGTACTTC. Its translation: CASSGRNRLAKRLIQETQYF. The chain combines TRBV6-2 or TRBV6-3 with TRBJ2-5; D is unclear. CDR1 is MNHEY, CDR2 SVGEGT, per germline. The CDR3 sequence is 20 residues long. The germline V and J ends were trimmed by 6 bases and 2 bases, with 31 bases remaining between them.

This chain connects TRBV15 to TRBJ2-1, with 10 positions matching TRBD2. Germline V lookup: CDR1 LNHNV, CDR2 YYDKDF (reference sequence). V shed 0 bases and J 9 bases; nucleotides not matched to a gene: 5. The CDR3 contains 15 residues. The CDR3 DNA reads as TGTGCCACCAGCAGAGACCTAGCGGGAGCAGGTGAGCAGTTCTTC. This sequence encodes CATSRDLAGAGEQFF. Using reference TRBV15 and TRBJ2-1 for the parts outside the CDR3, the full variable domain is DAMVIQNPRYQVTQFGKPVTLSCSQTLNHNVMYWYQQKSSQAPKLLFHYYDKDFNNEADTPDNFQSRRPNTSFCFLDIRSPGLGDTAMYLCATSRDLAGAGEQFFGPGTRLTVL.

The chain is built from TRBV29-1 and TRBJ2-1, with 11 nucleotides matching TRBD1. J lost 5 bases, V lost 6 bases, and 6 bases had no gene match. Germline V CDR1 and CDR2: SQVTM, ANQGSEA. The CDR3 is made up of 14 amino acids. CDR3 sequence (DNA): TGCAGCGTAGTCGGACAGGGGGCGCACAATGAGCAGTTCTTC. Translated: CSVVGQGAHNEQFF.

CDR3 in amino acids: CASRRRTEETQYF. CDR3 coding DNA: TGTGCCAGCAGACGAAGGACAGAAGAGACCCAGTACTTC. The rearrangement links TRBV7-2 to TRBJ2-5; a possible D gene is TRBD1 (6 bases). Trimming took 6 bases from V and 3 from J, leaving 11 bases between them. The CDR3 is 13 residues long. Germline-derived CDR1 and CDR2 are SGHTA and FQGNSA.

The rearrangement links TRBV24-1 to TRBJ2-3; no clear D gene. Trimming stripped 5 bases from V and 4 bases from J, with 6 bases between. Per the germline V gene, CDR1 is KGHDR and CDR2 is SFDVKD. The CDR3 spans 12 residues. This CDR3 is CATSGPADTQYF. The DNA for the CDR3 is TGTGCCACCAGTGGACCGGCAGATACGCAGTATTTT.

The rearrangement links TRBV19 to TRBJ2-1; D is ambiguous. Trimming took off 8 bases at V and 4 bases at J, with 18 bases between the two ends. This CDR3 region has 15 residues. The V gene's germline CDR1 is LNHDA and CDR2 SQIVND (reference sequence). Here the CDR3 DNA reads TGTGCCAGTGAAATCAACCTCTTCTCTTACAATGAGCAGTTCTTC. Translating gives CASEINLFSYNEQFF.

V is TRBV9 and J is TRBJ2-7; 9 bases line up with TRBD2. After removal of 2 bases from V and 1 base from J, the junction contained 4 bases not matched to a gene. The CDR3 is 15 amino acids. Germline loops: CDR1 SGDLS, CDR2 YYNGEE. For the CDR3, the DNA is TGTGCCAGCAGCGTGGGCCTAGCGGGGTCCTACGAGCAGTACTTC. It encodes CASSVGLAGSYEQYF.

The V and J genes are TRBV6-5 and TRBJ2-3, with 9 bases lining up with TRBD2. V shed 2 bases, J shed 4 bases, and the junction held 4 bases outside the gene matches. This CDR3 spans 15 amino acids. Germline CDR1 MNHEY, CDR2 SVGAGI. CDR3 sequence reads: CASSYRAGGPDTQYF. CDR3 bases: TGTGCCAGCAGTTACAGGGCGGGGGGGCCAGATACGCAGTATTTT.

The genes are TRBV5-5 and TRBJ1-5; no firm D call. Trimming removed 0 bases at V and 5 bases at J, with 3 bases between. Germline CDR1 is SGHKS and CDR2 is YYEKEE (reference sequence). This CDR3 has 12 amino acids. Here the CDR3 reads CASSLVDQPQHF. The CDR3 DNA reads TGTGCCAGCAGCTTGGTTGATCAGCCCCAGCATTTT.

The V gene is TRBV4-3, the J gene TRBJ1-1; D uncertain. The CDR3 has 11 residues. With 10 bases removed from V and 6 bases from J, the gap between germline ends came to 12 bases. Germline V gene sequence: CDR1 LGHNA, CDR2 YSLEER. This chain's CDR3 is CATGDGPEAFF. Here the CDR3 DNA reads TGCGCCACCGGCGATGGGCCTGAAGCTTTCTTT.